This T cell receptor beta chain derives from a study of beta chain features in type 1 diabetes. Whole-study results and caveats: Lower insertion and higher deletion counts appeared at VDJ junctions in type 1 diabetes patients.

Expressed TCRB transcripts were sequenced because the isolated RNA had all been reverse transcribed beforehand. The table came from immunoSEQ multiplex PCR; TCRdb's copy has only in-frame clones and leaves some out. The sample includes about 620,000 clones, less than 20% of them seen just once. Concerning this clone itself: Its antigen is still unknown.

V lost 5 bases and J lost 0, with 16 bases in between. This CDR3 is 16 amino acids long. Germline CDR1 SEHNR, CDR2 FQNEAQ (reference sequence). Naive, central memory, regulatory and stem cell-like memory cells within the CD4+ compartment were sorted using CD45RO/CCR7/CD25/CD127/CD95/CD27. The source material was naive CD4+ T cells from blood. The receptor's source is a man between 18 and 29 years old in good health. This chain links TRBV7-9 with TRBJ2-5; D is undetermined. As DNA, the CDR3 is TGTGCCAGCAGCGCCCGCAGGTTCCCAGACCAAGAGACCCAGTACTTC. It codes for CASSARRFPDQETQYF.